This T cell receptor beta chain was found in a study of blood T cell repertoires in COVID-19. Deletions cut 7 bases from V and 6 bases from J, with 12 bases between. CDR1 is LNHDA, CDR2 SQIVND, per germline (reference sequence). The CDR3 covers 13 residues. Participant reports of clinical history set cohort assignment. Exposed participants encountered a COVID-19 case during the 2 weeks preceding study entry. Per the study methods: Estimation of nucleated cell counts relied on the amplification of reference gene primers. Measured with immunoSEQ multiplex PCR; TCRdb has only the in-frame clones, and not every one. The DNA was the basis for D and trimming; V, J and clone size are from that table. The sample consists of hundreds of thousands of clones, about 90% of them appearing once. This clone was observed a single time.

The genes are TRBV19 and TRBJ2-2; tentatively, D is TRBD2 (5 bases). The sequence was obtained from a man younger than 40 who had been exposed to COVID-19. The sequenced sample consisted of PBMCs or T cells enriched from blood (not recorded which). CDR3 DNA sequence: TGTGCCAGTAAGAGGGCGTACCCCGGGGAGCTGTTTTTT. It is translated as CASKRAYPGELFF.